What follows describes a single T cell receptor (beta chain). This sample is drawn from a study of blood T cell repertoires in COVID-19. TCRdb's copy holds only in-frame clones and misses some; the assay was immunoSEQ multiplex PCR. The sample carries 190,000 or so clones, 70% to 90% recorded once. Per the germline V gene, CDR1 is SGHTA and CDR2 is FQGNSA. V lost 5 bases to trimming and J lost 11 bases, with 24 bases between them. The CDR3 loop spans 15 amino acids. The source is a man aged 40-49 years with active or convalescent COVID-19. The V gene is TRBV7-2, the J gene TRBJ1-2; D call uncertain. The sample consisted of peripheral blood. The CDR3 sequence is CASSLTALGSLGYTF. The DNA of the CDR3 is TGTGCCAGCAGCCTAACAGCCCTCGGGAGCTTGGGTTACACCTTC.